This TCR beta chain is from a study of blood T cell repertoires in COVID-19. The CDR3 is 16 residues long. Trimming removed 2 bases at V and 0 bases at J, with 10 bases between. The germline CDR1 and CDR2 sequences are MNHNS and SASEGT. The sample holds one count of this clone. Seattle patients were enrolled during active infection and followed longitudinally. Original processing notes: Nucleated cell number was recorded as an estimate derived from reference gene primer amplification. This table comes from immunoSEQ multiplex PCR, and its TCRdb copy is limited to in-frame clones, with some not included. That table supplies the V and J calls and clone size; D and trimming were determined from the DNA. Of over 75,000 clones listed, approximately 90% were seen once; the top ten hold more than 3.5%.

The rearrangement uses TRBV6-1 and TRBJ2-2, with D unresolved. Sample: peripheral blood. The TCR comes from a human donor with COVID-19, enrolled during active disease. The donor label of this sample is uncertain. The chain's CDR3 is CASSERSYANTGELFF. The CDR3 DNA sequence: TGTGCCAGCAGTGAACGGAGCTACGCGAACACCGGGGAGCTGTTTTTT.